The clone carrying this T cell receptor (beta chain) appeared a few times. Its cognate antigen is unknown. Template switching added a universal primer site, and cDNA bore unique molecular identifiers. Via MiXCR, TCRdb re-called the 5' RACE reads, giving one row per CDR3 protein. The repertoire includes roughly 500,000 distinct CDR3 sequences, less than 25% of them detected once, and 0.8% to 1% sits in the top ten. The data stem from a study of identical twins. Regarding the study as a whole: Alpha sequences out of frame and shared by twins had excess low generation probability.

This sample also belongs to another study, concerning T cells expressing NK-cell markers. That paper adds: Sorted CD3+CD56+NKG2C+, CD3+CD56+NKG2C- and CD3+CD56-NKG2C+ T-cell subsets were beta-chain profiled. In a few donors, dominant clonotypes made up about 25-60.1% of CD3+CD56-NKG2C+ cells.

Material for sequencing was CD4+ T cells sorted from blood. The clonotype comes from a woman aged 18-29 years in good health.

This CDR3 is CASSAGGQYNEQFF. CDR3 bases: TGTGCCAGCAGCGCGGGGGGGCAATACAATGAGCAGTTCTTC. The V gene is TRBV6-4, the J gene TRBJ2-1; 9 bases line up with TRBD2. V dropped 6 bases and J dropped 4; count of bases not matched to a gene: 4. The CDR3 length is 14 residues. Germline V gives CDR1 MRHNA, CDR2 SNTAGT.